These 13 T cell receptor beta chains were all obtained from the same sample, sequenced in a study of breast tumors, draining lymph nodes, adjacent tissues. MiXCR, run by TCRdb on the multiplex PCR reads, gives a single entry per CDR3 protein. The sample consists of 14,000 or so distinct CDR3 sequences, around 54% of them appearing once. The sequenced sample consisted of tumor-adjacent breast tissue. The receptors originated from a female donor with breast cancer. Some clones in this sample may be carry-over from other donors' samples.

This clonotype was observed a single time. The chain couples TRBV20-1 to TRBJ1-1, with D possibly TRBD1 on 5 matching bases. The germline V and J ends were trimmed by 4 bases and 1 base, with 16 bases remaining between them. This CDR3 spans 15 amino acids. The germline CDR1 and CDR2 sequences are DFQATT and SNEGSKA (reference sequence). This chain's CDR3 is CSATVRDHRNTEAFF. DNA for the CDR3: TGCAGTGCTACCGTCAGGGACCACCGGAACACTGAAGCTTTCTTT.

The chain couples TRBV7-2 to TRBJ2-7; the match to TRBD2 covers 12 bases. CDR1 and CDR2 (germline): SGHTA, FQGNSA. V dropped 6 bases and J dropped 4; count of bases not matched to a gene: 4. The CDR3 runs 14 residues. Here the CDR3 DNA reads TGTGCCAGCAGGCGACTAGCGGGAGAGTACGAGCAGTACTTC. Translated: CASRRLAGEYEQYF.

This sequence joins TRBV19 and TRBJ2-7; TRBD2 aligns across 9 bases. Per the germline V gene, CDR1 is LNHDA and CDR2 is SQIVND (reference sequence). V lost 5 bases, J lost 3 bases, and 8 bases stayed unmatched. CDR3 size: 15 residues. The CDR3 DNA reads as TGTGCCAGTAGTTTTTTAGCGGGAGCTGTCTACGAGCAGTACTTC. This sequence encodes CASSFLAGAVYEQYF.

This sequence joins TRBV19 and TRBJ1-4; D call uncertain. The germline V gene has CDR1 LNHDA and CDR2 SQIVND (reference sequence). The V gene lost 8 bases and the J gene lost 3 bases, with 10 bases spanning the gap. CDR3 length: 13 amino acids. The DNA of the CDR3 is TGTGCCAGTCGTTTAAGCCCTAATGAAAAACTGTTTTTT. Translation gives CASRLSPNEKLFF.

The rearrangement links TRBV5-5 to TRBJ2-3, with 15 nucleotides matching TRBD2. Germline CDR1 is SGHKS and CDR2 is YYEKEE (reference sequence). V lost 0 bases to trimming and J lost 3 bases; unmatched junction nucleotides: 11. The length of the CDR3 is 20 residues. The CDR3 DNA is TGTGCCAGCAGCTTGGGGACTAGCGGGAGGGCCGGTAGTCGAACAGATACGCAGTATTTT. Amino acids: CASSLGTSGRAGSRTDTQYF. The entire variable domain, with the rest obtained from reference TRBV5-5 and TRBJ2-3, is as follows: DAGVTQSPTHLIKTRGQQVTLRCSPISGHKSVSWYQQVLGQGPQFIFQYYEKEERGRGNFPDRFSARQFPNYSSELNVNALLLGDSALYLCASSLGTSGRAGSRTDTQYFGPGTRLTVL.

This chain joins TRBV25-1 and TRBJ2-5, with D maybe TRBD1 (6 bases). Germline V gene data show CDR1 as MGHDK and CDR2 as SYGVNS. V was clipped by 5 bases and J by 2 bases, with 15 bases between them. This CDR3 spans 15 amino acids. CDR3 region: CASSPGEWRQETQYF. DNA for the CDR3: TGTGCCAGCAGTCCAGGGGAGTGGCGGCAAGAGACCCAGTACTTC.

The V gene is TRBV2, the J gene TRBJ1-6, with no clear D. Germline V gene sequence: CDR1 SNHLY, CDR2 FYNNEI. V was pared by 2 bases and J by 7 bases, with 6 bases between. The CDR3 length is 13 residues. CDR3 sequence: CASSEYRNSPLHF. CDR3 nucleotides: TGTGCCAGCAGTGAATATCGCAATTCACCCCTCCACTTT.

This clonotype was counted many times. CDR3 bases: TGCGCCAGCTGCCTTGACAGGGGAATCACTGAAGCTTTCTTT. It encodes CASCLDRGITEAFF. This rearrangement joins TRBV5-1 to TRBJ1-1; TRBD1 matches 8 bases. This CDR3 has 14 amino acids. Germline V gene lookup returns CDR1 SGHRS and CDR2 YFSETQ. Germline trimming cut 7 bases from V and 4 bases from J; bases unmatched to any gene: 9.

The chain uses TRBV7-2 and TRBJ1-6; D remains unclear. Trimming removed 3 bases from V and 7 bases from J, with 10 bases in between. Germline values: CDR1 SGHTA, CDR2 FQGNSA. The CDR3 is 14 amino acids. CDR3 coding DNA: TGTGCCAGCAGCTTTTTACTCAGCAATTCACCCCTCCACTTT. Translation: CASSFLLSNSPLHF. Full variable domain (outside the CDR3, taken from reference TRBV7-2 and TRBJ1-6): GAGVSQSPSNKVTEKGKDVELRCDPISGHTALYWYRQSLGQGLEFLIYFQGNSAPDKSGLPSDRFSAERTGGSVSTLTIQRTQQEDSAVYLCASSFLLSNSPLHFGNGTRLTVT.

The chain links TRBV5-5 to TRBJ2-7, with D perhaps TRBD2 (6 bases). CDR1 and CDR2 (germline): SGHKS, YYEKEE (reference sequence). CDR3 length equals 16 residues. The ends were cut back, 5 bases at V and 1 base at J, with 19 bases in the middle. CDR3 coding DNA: TGTGCCAGCAGTTTAGTCCTGCCGGGAGCGTCCTACGAGCAGTACTTC. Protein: CASSLVLPGASYEQYF.

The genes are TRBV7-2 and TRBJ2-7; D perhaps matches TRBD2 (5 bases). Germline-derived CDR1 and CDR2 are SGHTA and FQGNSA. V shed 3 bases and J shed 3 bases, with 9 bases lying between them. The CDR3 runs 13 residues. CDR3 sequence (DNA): TGTGCCAGCAGCTTTATGGACTGCTACGAGCAGTACTTC. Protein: CASSFMDCYEQYF.

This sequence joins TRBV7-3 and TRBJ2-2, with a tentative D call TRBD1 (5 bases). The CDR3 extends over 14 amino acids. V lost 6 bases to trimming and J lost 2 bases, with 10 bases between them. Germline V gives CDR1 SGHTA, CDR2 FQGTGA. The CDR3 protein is CASRQDRNTGELFF. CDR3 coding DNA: TGTGCCAGCAGACAAGACAGAAACACCGGGGAGCTGTTTTTT.

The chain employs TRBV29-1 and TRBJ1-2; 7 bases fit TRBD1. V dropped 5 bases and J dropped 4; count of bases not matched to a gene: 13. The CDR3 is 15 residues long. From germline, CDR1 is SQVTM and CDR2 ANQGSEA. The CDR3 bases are TGCAGCGTTTACGGGACAGCGGGCGTAAGCTATGGCTACACCTTC. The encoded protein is CSVYGTAGVSYGYTF. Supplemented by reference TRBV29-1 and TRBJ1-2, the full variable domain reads SAVISQKPSRDICQRGTSLTIQCQVDSQVTMMFWYRQQPGQSLTLIATANQGSEATYESGFVIDKFPISRPNLTFSTLTVSNMSPEDSSIYLCSVYGTAGVSYGYTFGSGTRLTVV.